The present T cell receptor beta chain was sequenced within a study of T cell responses to AZD1222 COVID-19 vaccine. This clone appeared a single time. Sequencing used immunoSEQ multiplex PCR; TCRdb keeps in-frame clones, though not all of them. The table has about 180,000 clones, 85% to 95% seen once. Sequenced material: peripheral blood, taken 28 days after the second AZD1222 dose. The origin of this receptor is an adult who received the AZD1222 COVID-19 vaccine.

The CDR3, as DNA: TGCGCCAGCACACCGGGACTAGCGGGAGGGGGCTCCTACAATGAGCAGTTCTTC. It encodes CASTPGLAGGGSYNEQFF. This chain joins TRBV10-2 and TRBJ2-1; 16 nucleotides align to TRBD2. V lost 7 bases, J lost 0 bases, and 6 bases stayed unmatched. The CDR3 spans 18 residues. In germline, CDR1 is WSHSY, CDR2 SAAADI.